Listed below are T cell receptor beta chains from one sample, sequenced in a study of blood T cell repertoires in COVID-19. Libraries were prepared by immunoSEQ multiplex PCR; TCRdb keeps only in-frame clonotypes and omits some of them. This repertoire shows roughly 150,000 clones, about 87% found once; its top ten account for roughly 6.6%. The sequenced sample was peripheral blood. These receptors all stem from a man older than 75 with acute or convalescent COVID-19. Each CDR3 is given with its conserved first and last residue. A D gene is named only where the DNA matches it firmly. The size field is filled for only some rows; it gives once, few, many or a size class.

abundance	v_gene	d_gene	j_gene	CDR3aa	CDR3nt
-	TRBV6-1	-	TRBJ2-2	CASSEMSTPNTGELFF	TGTGCCAGCAGTGAGATGTCTACCCCGAACACCGGGGAGCTGTTTTTT
-	TRBV25-1	-	TRBJ2-2	CASTRGGELFF	TGTGCCAGCACTCGAGGGGGGGAGCTGTTTTTT
once	TRBV20-1	-	TRBJ1-5	CSASSSRAPGPQHF	TGCAGTGCTAGTTCGAGCAGGGCCCCTGGGCCCCAGCATTTT
-	TRBV6-5	TRBD1	TRBJ1-6	CASIAGGNSPLHF	TGTGCCAGCATCGCAGGGGGCAATTCACCCCTCCACTTT
-	TRBV2	-	TRBJ2-5	CASMRQETQYF	TGTGCCAGCATGCGACAAGAGACCCAGTACTTC
-	TRBV28	TRBD1	TRBJ1-1	CASSRDRGRHVNTEAFF	TGTGCCAGCAGTAGGGACAGGGGGCGACATGTGAACACTGAAGCTTTCTTT
-	TRBV18	TRBD1	TRBJ2-3	CASSPPTGGNEGYTQYF	TGTGCCAGCTCACCCCCAACAGGGGGGAATGAAGGTTATACGCAGTATTTT
-	TRBV3-1/TRBV3-2	-	TRBJ2-3	CASSQGAGVEF	TGTGCCAGCAGCCAAGGAGCGGGTGTAGAATTT
few	TRBV28	TRBD1	TRBJ2-2	CASSDPGQGLLFF	TGTGCCAGCAGTGATCCGGGACAGGGACTCCTGTTTTTT
-	TRBV5-8	-	TRBJ1-5	CASSSREGGNQPQHF	TGTGCCAGCAGCTCCAGGGAGGGGGGCAATCAGCCCCAGCATTTT
-	TRBV14	TRBD2	TRBJ2-2	CASSRSGSNTGELFF	TGTGCCAGCAGCCGGAGCGGGAGTAACACCGGGGAGCTGTTTTTT
-	TRBV11-2	-	TRBJ1-5	CASSLGATRPQHF	TGTGCCAGCAGCTTAGGGGCAACGCGGCCCCAGCATTTT
-	TRBV11-1	TRBD2	TRBJ2-4	CASSLASGRLAKNIQYF	TGTGCCAGCAGCTTAGCCAGCGGGAGGCTAGCCAAAAACATTCAGTACTTC
-	TRBV6-4	TRBD1	TRBJ1-5	CASSRDRSSPQHF	TGTGCCAGCAGCCGGGACAGGAGCAGCCCCCAGCATTTT
-	TRBV3-1/TRBV3-2	-	TRBJ1-1	CASSPKVQGGTEAFF	TGTGCCAGCAGTCCAAAAGTCCAGGGAGGCACTGAAGCTTTCTTT
once	TRBV5-4	-	TRBJ1-6	CASRATGSEYSPLHF	TGTGCCAGCAGGGCAACAGGATCGGAATATTCACCCCTCCACTTT
-	TRBV7-9	-	TRBJ2-1	CASSLAQGQSHEQFF	TGTGCCAGCAGCTTAGCGCAGGGCCAGTCCCATGAGCAGTTCTTC
few	TRBV30	TRBD2	TRBJ2-5	CAWRWRGGSNSQETQYF	TGTGCCTGGAGGTGGCGGGGGGGGTCGAATTCTCAAGAGACCCAGTACTTC
-	TRBV28	TRBD1	TRBJ2-1	CASGDPGQGLGEQFF	TGTGCCAGCGGTGACCCGGGACAGGGACTTGGTGAGCAGTTCTTC
-	TRBV5-1	-	TRBJ1-3	CASSLDAVGGNTIYF	TGCGCCAGCAGCTTGGATGCGGTGGGTGGAAACACCATATATTTT
-	TRBV5-4	TRBD2	TRBJ2-2	CASSLTGGPGELFF	TGTGCCAGCAGCTTAACGGGAGGGCCCGGGGAGCTGTTTTTT
once	TRBV5-1	TRBD2	TRBJ2-3	CASISGSGADTQYF	TGCGCCAGCATTAGCGGGAGTGGCGCAGATACGCAGTATTTT
-	TRBV20-1	TRBD2	TRBJ2-7	CSASPSRTSGSGYEQYF	TGCAGTGCTAGTCCAAGCCGGACTAGCGGGAGTGGGTACGAGCAGTACTTC
-	TRBV28	-	TRBJ2-1	CASSFLRTGGPNEQFF	TGTGCCAGCAGTTTCCTCCGGACCGGGGGTCCCAATGAGCAGTTCTTC
-	TRBV5-8	-	TRBJ1-4	CASSLGGHLGKLFF	TGTGCCAGCAGCCTAGGGGGTCACTTGGGGAAACTGTTTTTT
-	TRBV4-2	-	TRBJ2-3	CASSLYTDTQYF	TGTGCCAGCAGCCTCTACACAGATACGCAGTATTTT
-	TRBV29-1	TRBD1	TRBJ2-7	CSISSSGTGLYEQYF	TGCAGCATCTCATCGTCCGGGACAGGGTTGTACGAGCAGTACTTC